This TCR beta chain was captured by sequencing in a study of T cell repertoires in ileal Crohn's disease. Across the study: Biopsies of the neoterminal ileum at postoperative colonoscopy form M6 samples.

This clone occurred a few times. This CDR3 comprises 15 residues. V gave up 0 bases and J gave up 0 bases, with 6 bases separating them. Germline values: CDR1 SGHTA, CDR2 FQGNSA. As for time point: neoterminal ileum biopsy at postoperative endoscopy, about 6 months after surgery. The table came from immunoSEQ multiplex PCR; TCRdb's copy has only in-frame clones and leaves some out. This table has about 15,000 clones, 60% to 85% appearing once. The source material was ileal tissue. This sequence was found in an adult with Crohn's disease. This chain joins TRBV7-2 and TRBJ2-1; D is possibly TRBD2 (6 bases). The chain's CDR3 is CASSLAEGSYNEQFF. In DNA form, the CDR3 reads TGTGCCAGCAGCTTAGCGGAGGGCTCCTACAATGAGCAGTTCTTC.